This T cell receptor beta chain was sequenced during a study of blood T cell repertoires in COVID-19 (dated by TCRdb to the early 2020s). Study-level background: Samples from collaborators originated in the United States, Italy and Spain and spanned both the acute and convalescent phases of COVID-19. The material from the prospective study consisted of cDNA or gDNA derived from T cells, B-cell-depleted T cells, or PBMCs. Subjects who had been exposed to COVID-19, were actively infected with it, or had recovered from it provided the deeply sampled blood TCRbeta repertoires that made up the dataset. The repertoires were made available in a free public database intended to serve as a resource for research on the immune response to SARS-CoV-2. The samples were drawn from two sources: the first 160 participants of the ongoing ImmuneRACE study, and 950 to 1,500 subjects contributed by 6 global collaborators. Nearly every sample came with metadata listing a de-identified subject ID, COVID-19 status, age in years and sex. Where available, HLA class I and class II types were taken from metadata supplied by the sample provider and were not determined by assay-based typing.

Overall study results and their limits: Clinical and demographic metadata were provided uncurated, with the amount varying by source and participant.

TCRbeta CDR3 regions were amplified from genomic DNA using the immunoSEQ Assay, a bias-controlled multiplex PCR. The original pipeline was this. Within the assay, amplification of reference gene primers was used to estimate how many nucleated cells each sample contained. Sequence reads were collapsed and filtered to measure the absolute abundance of every unique TCRbeta CDR3 rearrangement. For each sample, productive Simpson clonality was calculated as the square root of Simpson's diversity index over productive rearrangements. TCRdb provides this immuneACCESS table in a form limited to in-frame rearrangements. Some clones are lacking; in checked studies, under half of them reflect an unresolved V gene, and why the rest are absent is not known. Clone size and V and J calls were adopted from that table, with D and trimming inferred from the DNA. In all, the sample holds 120,000 or so clones, and 82% of those were seen once. Clones ranked in the top ten supply approximately 4.9% of the sample.

Collaborating institutions collected whole blood in K2EDTA tubes following their own protocols. For TCRbeta analysis, collaborators shipped samples as frozen whole blood, isolated PBMCs, or DNA extracted from either of those sample types. Via the germline V gene (reference sequence), CDR1 is SEHNR and CDR2 FQNEAQ. Its CDR3 holds 15 amino acids, cysteine through phenylalanine. CDR3 DNA is the only sequence kept; it has 45 bases, read in frame from the first base. V loses 1 base of germline sequence and J loses 5 bases, and the interval between the two ends is 12 bases. As regards this clone: Its cognate antigen has yet to be identified. Per-base qualities were not stored, and no clone one base away is much larger.

The source of this sequence is a woman aged 70-85 years with acute or convalescent COVID-19. Sequencing was carried out using peripheral blood. The chain joins TRBV7-9 to TRBJ1-5; no D gene is confidently identified. The bases read TGTGCCAGCAGCTTAGGAGGGAGGCGGGATCAGCCCCAGCATTTT. This codes for CASSLGGRRDQPQHF.